The 9 T cell receptor beta chains below come from one sample, sequenced in a study of tissue T cells after allogeneic stem cell transplantation. Libraries were prepared by immunoSEQ multiplex PCR; TCRdb keeps only in-frame clonotypes and omits some of them. In the table there are about 4,300 clones, approximately 70% of which are singletons. The sample here was duodenal tissue, taken at autopsy. Every receptor here comes from a female patient between 18 and 50 years old with steroid-refractory graft-versus-host disease after an allogeneic stem cell transplant. Some T cells may arise from the graft donor.

V is TRBV6-1 and J is TRBJ2-5; 13 positions agree with TRBD2. This CDR3 has 16 residues. Trimming at V came to 4 bases and at J to 5 bases, leaving 7 bases not matched to a gene. Germline V CDR1 and CDR2: MNHNS, SASEGT. For the CDR3, the DNA is TGTGCCAGCAGTGCCACTAGCGGGAGGGCCGGGGAGACCCAGTACTTC. Its protein product is CASSATSGRAGETQYF.

The rearrangement uses TRBV7-9 and TRBJ1-2; 7 bases agree with TRBD1. The CDR3 consists of 13 residues. V shed 5 bases and J 8 bases; nucleotides not matched to a gene: 8. Germline V CDR1 and CDR2: SEHNR, FQNEAQ (reference sequence). For the CDR3, the DNA is TGTGCCAGCAGCGTCTCAGGGGGTGGCGGCTACACCTTC. This codes for CASSVSGGGGYTF.

This rearrangement joins TRBV7-9 to TRBJ2-7; 7 bases map to TRBD1. Germline values: CDR1 SEHNR, CDR2 FQNEAQ (reference sequence). The V and J ends lost 5 bases and 1 base, in that order; junction bases with no gene match: 2. The CDR3 runs to 13 residues. DNA for the CDR3: TGTGCCAGCAGCCGGGACAGATCCTACGAGCAGTACTTC. Amino acids: CASSRDRSYEQYF.

This clone came up once. A far larger clone is only one base removed, so a read error is likely. The chain combines TRBV7-9 with TRBJ1-1; the D gene is possibly TRBD1 (6 bases). The CDR3 contains 18 residues. The ends were cut back, 4 bases at V and 5 bases at J, with 26 bases in the middle. Germline V CDR1 and CDR2: SEHNR, FQNEAQ (reference sequence). The CDR3 sequence: CASSSARGGGGGRTEAFF. DNA for the CDR3: TGTGCCAGCAGCTCAGCGAGGGGGGGCGGAGGAGGGAGGACTGAAGCTTTCTTT.

The rearrangement uses TRBV2 and TRBJ2-7, with 9 positions matching TRBD1. The CDR3 is made up of 16 amino acids. Germline trimming cut 2 bases from V and 3 bases from J; bases unmatched to any gene: 8. Per the germline V gene, CDR1 is SNHLY and CDR2 is FYNNEI. CDR3 in DNA: TGTGCCAGCAGTGAACAGTCGGCGGGACAGGGCTACGAGCAGTACTTC. Amino acids: CASSEQSAGQGYEQYF.

This chain joins TRBV5-4 and TRBJ2-3; TRBD2 agrees at 12 bases. This CDR3 has 14 amino acids. The germline V gene encodes CDR1 SGHNT and CDR2 YYREEE (reference sequence). V was pared by 4 bases and J by 7 bases, with 4 bases of the junction left unmatched. In DNA form, the CDR3 reads TGTGCCAGCAGCCGTTGGACTAGCGGGAATACGCAGTATTTT. Translation: CASSRWTSGNTQYF.

The chain combines TRBV6-5 with TRBJ1-6; D unclear. The CDR3 covers 15 residues. Germline V gives CDR1 MNHEY, CDR2 SVGAGI. V lost 2 bases and J lost 5, with 10 bases in between. The CDR3 coding sequence is TGTGCCAGCAGTTACCTGAGAGGGAATAATTCACCCCTCCACTTT. Protein: CASSYLRGNNSPLHF.

This clone was seen more than once but under ten times. The chain has TRBV9 and TRBJ2-2; D is perhaps TRBD1 or TRBD2 (5 bases each). The CDR3 runs to 14 residues. With 3 bases removed from V and 6 bases from J, the gap between germline ends came to 12 bases. CDR1 SGDLS and CDR2 YYNGEE come from the germline V gene. The CDR3 region has the DNA TGTGCCAGCAGCGCTCTGTTGGGGGCCGGGGAGCTGTTTTTT. Its protein is CASSALLGAGELFF.

This sequence joins TRBV5-6 and TRBJ1-2; D may be TRBD1 (5 bases). The CDR3 has 14 amino acids. CDR1 is SGHDT, CDR2 YYEEEE, per germline. V dropped 4 bases and J dropped 8 bases, with 18 bases sitting between them. CDR3 DNA: TGTGCCAGCAGCCATACCCTCGACAGATGGGGCTACACCTTC. The encoded protein is CASSHTLDRWGYTF.